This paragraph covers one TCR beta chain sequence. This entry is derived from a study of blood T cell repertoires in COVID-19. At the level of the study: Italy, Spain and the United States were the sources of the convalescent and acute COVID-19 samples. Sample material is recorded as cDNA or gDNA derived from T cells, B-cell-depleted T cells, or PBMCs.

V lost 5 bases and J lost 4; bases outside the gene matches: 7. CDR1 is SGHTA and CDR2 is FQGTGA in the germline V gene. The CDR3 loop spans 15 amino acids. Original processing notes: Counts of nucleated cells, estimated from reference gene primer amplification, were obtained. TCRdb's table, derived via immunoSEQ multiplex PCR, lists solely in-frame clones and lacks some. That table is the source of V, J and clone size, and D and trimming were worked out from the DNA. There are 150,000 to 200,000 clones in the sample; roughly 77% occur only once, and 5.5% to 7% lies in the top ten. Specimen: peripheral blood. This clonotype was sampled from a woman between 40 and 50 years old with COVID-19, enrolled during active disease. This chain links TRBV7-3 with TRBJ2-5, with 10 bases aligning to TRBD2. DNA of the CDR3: TGTGCCAGCAGCCAAATAGCGGGGGGTGGAGAGACCCAGTACTTC. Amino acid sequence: CASSQIAGGGETQYF.